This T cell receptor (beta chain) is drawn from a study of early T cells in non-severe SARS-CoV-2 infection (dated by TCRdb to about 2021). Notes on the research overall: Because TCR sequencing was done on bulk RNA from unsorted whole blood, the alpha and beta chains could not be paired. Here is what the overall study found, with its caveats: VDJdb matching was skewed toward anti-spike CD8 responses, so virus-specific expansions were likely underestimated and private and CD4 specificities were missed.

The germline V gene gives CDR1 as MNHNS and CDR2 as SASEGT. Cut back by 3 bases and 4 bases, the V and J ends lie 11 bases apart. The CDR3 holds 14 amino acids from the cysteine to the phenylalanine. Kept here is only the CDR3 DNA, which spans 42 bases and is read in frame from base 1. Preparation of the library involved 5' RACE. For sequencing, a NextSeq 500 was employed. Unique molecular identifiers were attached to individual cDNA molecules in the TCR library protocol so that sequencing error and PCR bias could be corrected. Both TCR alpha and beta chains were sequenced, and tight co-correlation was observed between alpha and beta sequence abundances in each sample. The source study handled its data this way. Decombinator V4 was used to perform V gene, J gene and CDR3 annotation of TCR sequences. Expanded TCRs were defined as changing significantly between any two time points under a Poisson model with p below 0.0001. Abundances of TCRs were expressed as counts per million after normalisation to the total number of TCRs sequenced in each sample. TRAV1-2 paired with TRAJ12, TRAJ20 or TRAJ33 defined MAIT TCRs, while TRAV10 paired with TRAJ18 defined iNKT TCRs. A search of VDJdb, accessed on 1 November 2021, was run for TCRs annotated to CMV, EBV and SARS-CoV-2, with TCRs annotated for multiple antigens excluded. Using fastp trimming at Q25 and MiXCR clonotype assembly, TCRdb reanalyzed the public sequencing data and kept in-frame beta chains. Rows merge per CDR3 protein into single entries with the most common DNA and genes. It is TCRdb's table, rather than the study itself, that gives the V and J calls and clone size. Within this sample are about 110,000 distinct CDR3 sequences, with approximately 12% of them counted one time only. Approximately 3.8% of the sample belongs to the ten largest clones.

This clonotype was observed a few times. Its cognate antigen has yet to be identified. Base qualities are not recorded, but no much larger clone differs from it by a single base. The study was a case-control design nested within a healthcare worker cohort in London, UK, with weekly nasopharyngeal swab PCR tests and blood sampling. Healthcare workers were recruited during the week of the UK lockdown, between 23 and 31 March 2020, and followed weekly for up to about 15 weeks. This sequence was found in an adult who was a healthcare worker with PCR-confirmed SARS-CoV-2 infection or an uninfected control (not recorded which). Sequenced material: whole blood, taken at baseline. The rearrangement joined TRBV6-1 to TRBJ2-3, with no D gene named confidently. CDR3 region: CASSDFQSADTQYF. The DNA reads TGTGCCAGCAGTGACTTCCAGAGCGCAGATACGCAGTATTTT.